The 28 T cell receptor beta chains below were found in one sample sequenced in a study of shared clonotypes between healthy human individuals. Generated by immunoSEQ multiplex PCR, the TCRdb table keeps only in-frame clones and is missing some. The sample lists around 940,000 clones, about 80% occurring once. The specimen sequenced was memory CD4+ T cells sorted from blood. Subset noted: CD45RA-negative fraction. The source of these receptors is a man aged 18 to 30 in good health.

The chain is built from TRBV6-1 and TRBJ2-5; D is ambiguous. There are 12 residues in the CDR3. Trimming shortened V by 8 bases and J by 4 bases, and 11 bases separated the two germline ends. Looked up from germline, CDR1 is MNHNS and CDR2 is SASEGT. CDR3 DNA: TGTGCCAGCGGTCCGGGCCGAGAGACCCAGTACTTC. As protein: CASGPGRETQYF.

The chain employs TRBV4-2 and TRBJ2-1; TRBD2 matches at 13 bases. CDR1 is LGHNA and CDR2 is YNFKEQ in the germline V gene. V was pared by 4 bases and J by 3 bases, with 9 bases of the junction left unmatched. The CDR3 extends over 18 amino acids. The CDR3 DNA reads as TGTGCCAGCAGCCGAACTCCAGGACTAGCGGGGGACTACAATGAGCAGTTCTTC. Translation: CASSRTPGLAGDYNEQFF.

The chain has TRBV7-2 and TRBJ1-1, with D possibly being TRBD1 (5 bases). V lost 5 bases to trimming and J lost 0 bases, with 10 bases between them. CDR3 size: 14 residues. Looked up from germline, CDR1 is SGHTA and CDR2 is FQGNSA. CDR3 nucleotide sequence: TGTGCCAGCAGCCTCGGACACCTGAACACTGAAGCTTTCTTT. It codes for CASSLGHLNTEAFF.

This clone appeared once. This sequence joins TRBV7-9 and TRBJ2-7, with D possibly TRBD2 on 6 matching bases. There are 13 residues in the CDR3. V was pared by 5 bases and J by 7 bases, with 15 bases between. Germline V gives CDR1 SEHNR, CDR2 FQNEAQ (reference sequence). DNA for the CDR3: TGTGCCAGCAGCATCGGGACTTTGGGGGAGCAGTACTTC. Encoded protein: CASSIGTLGEQYF.

In its sample, this clone was seen once. The chain joins TRBV11-2 to TRBJ2-5, with TRBD2 matching 8 bases. V dropped 1 base and J dropped 5; count of bases not matched to a gene: 12. There are 17 residues in the CDR3. In germline, CDR1 is SGHAT, CDR2 FQNNGV. The CDR3 region is CASSLGVLAGTYETQYF. The CDR3 DNA sequence: TGTGCCAGCAGCTTAGGGGTGTTAGCGGGGACCTATGAGACCCAGTACTTC. Looking up the rest from reference TRBV11-2 and TRBJ2-5 gives the full variable domain: EAGVAQSPRYKIIEKRQSVAFWCNPISGHATLYWYQQILGQGPKLLIQFQNNGVVDDSQLPKDRFSAERLKGVDSTLKIQPAKLEDSAVYLCASSLGVLAGTYETQYFGPGTRLLVL.

The rearrangement links TRBV2 to TRBJ1-5; D is ambiguous. Germline values: CDR1 SNHLY, CDR2 FYNNEI. CDR3 length: 15 amino acids. The ends were cut back, 5 bases at V and 0 bases at J, with 11 bases in the middle. The CDR3 spells CASSSDIDSNQPQHF. The DNA for the CDR3 is TGTGCCAGCAGTTCAGATATAGATAGCAATCAGCCCCAGCATTTT.

This chain joins TRBV5-1 and TRBJ2-5; D may be TRBD2 (5 bases). The CDR3 is made up of 13 amino acids. Germline CDR1 and CDR2: SGHRS and YFSETQ. Trimming removed 3 bases at V and 2 bases at J, with 8 bases between. CDR3 amino acids: CASSYSGQETQYF. CDR3 DNA sequence: TGCGCCAGCAGCTACAGCGGACAAGAGACCCAGTACTTC.

The chain carries TRBV19 and TRBJ1-5; the match to TRBD1 covers 7 bases. The V gene's germline CDR1 is LNHDA and CDR2 SQIVND (reference sequence). The CDR3 runs to 18 residues. V lost 1 base, J lost 1 base, and 10 bases stayed unmatched. CDR3 sequence: CASSIGDRGRLSNQPQHF. The CDR3 nucleotides read TGTGCCAGTAGTATAGGAGATAGGGGGCGGTTAAGCAATCAGCCCCAGCATTTT.

The gene calls are TRBV7-2 and TRBJ2-7; 12 bases are a match to TRBD2. The junction had 6 bases not matched to a gene; V was cut back by 4 bases and J by 5 bases. Germline V lookup: CDR1 SGHTA, CDR2 FQGNSA. The CDR3 loop spans 15 amino acids. The CDR3 region is CASSWRLAGEDEQYF. Written as DNA, the CDR3 is TGTGCCAGCAGCTGGAGACTAGCGGGAGAGGACGAGCAGTACTTC.

The rearrangement joins TRBV18 to TRBJ2-7; a weak D match, TRBD1 (5 bases). The V and J ends lost 1 base and 2 bases respectively, with 9 bases between them. This CDR3 spans 14 amino acids. CDR1 KGHSH and CDR2 LQKENI come from the germline V gene. CDR3 sequence reads: CASSPQRGAYEQYF. The CDR3 coding sequence is TGTGCCAGCTCACCACAAAGGGGCGCCTACGAGCAGTACTTC.

The chain joins TRBV28 to TRBJ2-3, with 7 positions matching TRBD1. V lost 5 bases to trimming and J lost 2 bases; unmatched junction nucleotides: 10. The CDR3 totals 16 residues. The V gene's germline CDR1 is MDHEN and CDR2 SYDVKM. DNA of the CDR3: TGTGCCAGCAGTCCACACAGGGGCCGGACCACAGATACGCAGTATTTT. It codes for CASSPHRGRTTDTQYF.

V usage is TRBV4-2 and J usage is TRBJ2-7, with TRBD2 matching 16 bases. After removal of 1 base from V and 5 bases from J, the junction contained 5 bases not matched to a gene. The CDR3 loop spans 17 amino acids. Germline V gene sequence: CDR1 LGHNA, CDR2 YNFKEQ. CDR3 sequence: CASSQAGTSGGVNEQYF. The CDR3 nucleotides are TGTGCCAGCAGCCAAGCCGGGACTAGCGGGGGGGTGAACGAGCAGTACTTC.

The chain couples TRBV27 to TRBJ1-1, with TRBD1 matching over 7 bases. CDR3 length: 13 residues. Germline V gene lookup returns CDR1 MNHEY and CDR2 SMNVEV (reference sequence). V was clipped by 7 bases and J by 1 base; unmatched bases: 3. The CDR3 protein is CASIGQANTEAFF. For the CDR3, the DNA is TGTGCCAGCATCGGACAGGCGAACACTGAAGCTTTCTTT.

Concerning this clone itself: Distinct nucleotide sequences in the sample also encode this CDR3. The rearrangement uses TRBV5-1 and TRBJ2-1; 11 bases match TRBD2. CDR3 length: 14 amino acids. Germline-derived CDR1 and CDR2 are SGHRS and YFSETQ. After removal of 5 bases from V and 3 bases from J, the junction contained 1 base not matched to a gene. CDR3 protein: CASRTSGGYNEQFF. The CDR3 DNA is TGCGCCAGCAGAACTAGCGGGGGCTACAATGAGCAGTTCTTC.

The chain carries TRBV11-2 and TRBJ1-2; 9 bases align to TRBD1. Germline V gene lookup returns CDR1 SGHAT and CDR2 FQNNGV. V was pared by 2 bases and J by 10 bases, with 2 bases of the junction left unmatched. CDR3 size: 12 residues. The DNA for the CDR3 is TGTGCCAGCAGCTTAACAGGGGGCTTCTACACCTTC. Translated: CASSLTGGFYTF.

This clone was seen once. Other DNA sequences from this sample encode an identical CDR3 as well. The chain employs TRBV11-2 and TRBJ1-5; no clear D gene. CDR1 and CDR2 (germline): SGHAT, FQNNGV. Trimming left V 1 base short and J 3 bases short, with 4 bases between. This CDR3 contains 13 residues. Here the CDR3 DNA reads TGTGCCAGCAGCTTAGGCCCCAATCAGCCCCAGCATTTT. Protein product: CASSLGPNQPQHF.

The rearrangement uses TRBV11-3 and TRBJ1-4; 7 nucleotides agree with TRBD1. Germline-derived CDR1 and CDR2 are SGHNT and YENEEA. This CDR3 has 16 residues. J was trimmed by 0 bases and V by 5 bases; bases with no gene match: 6. The CDR3 bases are TGTGCCAGCAGCCCCGGACAGGCTGCAACTAATGAAAAACTGTTTTTT. This sequence encodes CASSPGQAATNEKLFF.

The chain links TRBV30 to TRBJ1-6; 7 bases match TRBD1. This CDR3 is 15 amino acids long. The germline V gene has CDR1 GTSNPN and CDR2 SVGIG (reference sequence). The V and J ends lost 0 bases and 10 bases, in that order; junction bases with no gene match: 9. The CDR3 DNA reads as TGTGCCTGGAGTGTCCGAAGGGACAGAGAATCACCCCTCCACTTT. Translating gives CAWSVRRDRESPLHF. Combining the CDR3 with reference TRBV30 and TRBJ1-6 gives the whole variable domain SQTIHQWPATLVQPVGSPLSLECTVEGTSNPNLYWYRQAAGRGLQLLFYSVGIGQISSEVPQNLSASRPQDRQFILSSKKLLLSDSGFYLCAWSVRRDRESPLHFGNGTRLTVT.

This clone was recorded at least ten times. The chain links TRBV28 to TRBJ1-2; 7 positions agree with TRBD1. The length of the CDR3 is 12 residues. Germline assignment: CDR1 MDHEN and CDR2 SYDVKM. V trimming: 7 bases; J trimming: 7 bases; junction bases outside the gene matches: 6. CDR3 nucleotides: TGTGCCAGCACACAGGGGATAGGTGGCTACACCTTC. Its protein product is CASTQGIGGYTF.

This clone was detected only a few times. V is TRBV6-5 and J is TRBJ2-3; weak D call: TRBD2 (6 bases). V was shortened by 2 bases and J by 4 bases, with 10 bases between the two germline ends. Germline CDR1 and CDR2: MNHEY and SVGAGI. The CDR3 loop spans 14 amino acids. CDR3 nucleotide sequence: TGTGCCAGCAGTTACCCGGGAGCGCCAGATACGCAGTATTTT. Its translation is CASSYPGAPDTQYF.

This clone was observed a few times. The chain couples TRBV6-5 to TRBJ1-1; a weak D match, TRBD1 (6 bases). The CDR3 extends over 11 amino acids. Germline assignment: CDR1 MNHEY and CDR2 SVGAGI. Trimming cost V 5 bases and J 8 bases, with 9 bases left between them. The DNA for the CDR3 is TGTGCCAGCAGTCAGGGGAGCGAAGCTTTCTTT. Protein product: CASSQGSEAFF.

Remarks on this clone: The same CDR3 also results from other DNA sequences found in this sample. The CDR3 is CAWSLAVNTEAFF. Here the CDR3 DNA reads TGTGCCTGGAGTCTGGCGGTAAACACTGAAGCTTTCTTT. The chain links TRBV30 to TRBJ1-1, with D uncertain. Germline assignment: CDR1 GTSNPN and CDR2 SVGIG (reference sequence). The CDR3 runs 13 residues. V was clipped by 2 bases and J by 2 bases, with 9 bases between them.

The rearrangement uses TRBV5-1 and TRBJ1-2; no definite D call. V dropped 0 bases and J dropped 6 bases, with 12 bases sitting between them. CDR3 size: 14 residues. CDR1 and CDR2 (germline): SGHRS, YFSETQ. In DNA, the CDR3 is TGCGCCAGCAGCTTGGCCTTGACGGGGAATGGCTACACCTTC. This encodes CASSLALTGNGYTF.

This clone was picked up one time. J is TRBJ2-3 and V is TRBV2, with 12 bases matching TRBD2. Germline V gene sequence: CDR1 SNHLY, CDR2 FYNNEI. Unmatched junction bases numbered 6, after V lost 5 bases and J lost 6 bases. CDR3 size: 15 residues. The DNA for the CDR3 is TGTGCCAGCAGTCGACCTAGCGGGGGGGCCGATACGCAGTATTTT. This codes for CASSRPSGGADTQYF. Combining the CDR3 with reference TRBV2 and TRBJ2-3 gives the whole variable domain EPEVTQTPSHQVTQMGQEVILRCVPISNHLYFYWYRQILGQKVEFLVSFYNNEISEKSEIFDDQFSVERPDGSNFTLKIRSTKLEDSAMYFCASSRPSGGADTQYFGPGTRLTVL.

This clone was detected once. This chain links TRBV5-1 with TRBJ2-6; D could derive from TRBD1 or TRBD2 (5 bases each). Germline V gene sequence: CDR1 SGHRS, CDR2 YFSETQ. Trimming cost V 3 bases and J 0 bases, with 10 bases left between them. This CDR3 spans 16 amino acids. The CDR3 bases are TGCGCCAGCAGCTCGGGGACCGTCTCTGGGGCCAACGTCCTGACTTTC. Translated: CASSSGTVSGANVLTF.

V and J are TRBV9 and TRBJ1-1; D possibly corresponds to TRBD1 (5 bases). The CDR3 is made up of 14 amino acids. V lost 0 bases and J lost 7, with 13 bases in between. Germline-derived CDR1 and CDR2 are SGDLS and YYNGEE. CDR3 sequence: CASSVAPAGGEAFF. The DNA for the CDR3 is TGTGCCAGCAGCGTAGCTCCGGCGGGGGGTGAAGCTTTCTTT. Full variable domain (missing parts from reference TRBV9 and TRBJ1-1): DSGVTQTPKHLITATGQRVTLRCSPRSGDLSVYWYQQSLDQGLQFLIQYYNGEERAKGNILERFSAQQFPDLHSELNLSSLELGDSALYFCASSVAPAGGEAFFGQGTRLTVV.

V gene TRBV5-1 combines with J gene TRBJ2-7; 13 positions match TRBD2. V lost 3 bases, J lost 2 bases, and 8 bases stayed unmatched. CDR1 is SGHRS and CDR2 is YFSETQ in the germline V gene. The CDR3 has 17 residues. The CDR3 reads CASSYWTTSGGTYEQYF. The CDR3 bases are TGCGCCAGCAGCTATTGGACGACTAGCGGGGGGACCTACGAGCAGTACTTC.

The chain recombines TRBV7-6 with TRBJ2-1; D is unclear. The V end lost 5 bases, the J end lost 4 bases, and 9 bases lay between the germline ends. This CDR3 region has 13 residues. Germline loops: CDR1 SGHVS, CDR2 FNYEAQ. Here the CDR3 DNA reads TGTGCCAGCAGCGCCCGACTTTACAATGAGCAGTTCTTC. Translation: CASSARLYNEQFF.